This passage covers 10 T cell receptor beta chains from one sample sequenced in a study of blood T cells in healthy people across ages. PCR was performed a second time for roughly 7 to 11 cycles using a sample-barcoded 5' primer and a J-beta primer mix. TCRdb itself ran the 5' RACE reads through MiXCR, one entry per CDR3 protein. In the table there are some 1.4 million distinct CDR3 sequences, around two fifths of which are singletons. The sequenced sample was blood. The receptors derive from a woman under 30 in good health.

The table lists this clonotype with many counts. This chain connects TRBV28 to TRBJ2-7; 14 bases map to TRBD2. Germline V lookup: CDR1 MDHEN, CDR2 SYDVKM. The CDR3 extends over 14 amino acids. V gave up 4 bases and J gave up 4 bases; unmatched junction bases: 0. CDR3 nucleotides: TGTGCCAGCAGTTGGACTAGCGGGGGGTACGAGCAGTACTTC. Translation: CASSWTSGGYEQYF.

CDR3 DNA: TGTGCCACCCTCAGGAACAGTGAAAAACTGTTTTTT. Amino acid sequence: CATLRNSEKLFF. The rearrangement joins TRBV28 to TRBJ1-4; D gene ambiguous. The CDR3 covers 12 residues. Germline V gives CDR1 MDHEN, CDR2 SYDVKM. Trimming shortened V by 10 bases and J by 7 bases, and 13 bases separated the two germline ends. Full variable domain (rest looked up from reference TRBV28 and TRBJ1-4): DVKVTQSSRYLVKRTGEKVFLECVQDMDHENMFWYRQDPGLGLRLIYFSYDVKMKEKGDIPEGYSVSREKKERFSLILESASTNQTSMYLCATLRNSEKLFFGSGTQLSVL.

The gene calls are TRBV12-3 or TRBV12-4 and TRBJ2-1; 8 bases are a match to TRBD2. The CDR3 has 17 residues. Trimming took 3 bases from V and 2 from J; bases not matched to a gene: 9. The CDR3 here is CASSFPPGTRAYNEQFF. For the CDR3, the DNA is TGTGCCAGCAGTTTTCCCCCCGGGACTAGGGCCTACAATGAGCAGTTCTTC.

This clonotype was seen repeatedly, ten times or more. The genes are TRBV20-1 and TRBJ2-1, with 9 bases identical to TRBD2. Germline trimming cut 5 bases from V and 7 bases from J; bases unmatched to any gene: 9. The CDR3 has 14 amino acids. Germline V gene data show CDR1 as DFQATT and CDR2 as SNEGSKA (reference sequence). CDR3 coding DNA: TGCAGTGCTCGGCCCAGCGGGGGGTGGAATGAGCAGTTCTTC. It yields the protein CSARPSGGWNEQFF.

As regards this clonotype: Its ends do not fully match the called genes, so a read error is possible. The chain employs TRBV20-1 and TRBJ2-4, with 8 bases aligning to TRBD1. Per germline, CDR1 DFQATT and CDR2 SNEGSKA (reference sequence). The length of the CDR3 is 14 residues. CDR3 sequence reads: CSARDSGGTNSQYF. In nucleotides, the CDR3 is TGCAGTGCCAGGGACTCAGGGGGCACGAACAGTCAGTACTTC.

The chain recombines TRBV28 with TRBJ2-5; D may be TRBD1 (6 bases). The V and J ends lost 2 bases and 11 bases respectively, with 18 bases between them. Germline CDR1 and CDR2: MDHEN and SYDVKM. The CDR3 totals 14 residues. CDR3 region: CASSLRGFSNEQYF. CDR3 DNA: TGTGCCAGCAGTTTAAGGGGGTTTTCCAATGAGCAGTACTTC.

This clonotype showed up just a few times. The chain carries TRBV10-3 and TRBJ1-1; D call uncertain. This CDR3 contains 13 residues. Trimming left V 7 bases short and J 1 base short, with 10 bases between. Germline-derived CDR1 and CDR2 are ENHRY and SYGVKD. This chain's CDR3 is CAITGQSNTEAFF. The DNA for the CDR3 is TGTGCCATCACGGGTCAGTCGAACACTGAAGCTTTCTTT.

This clonotype was detected many times. The chain recombines TRBV7-2 with TRBJ2-3; D tentatively reads TRBD1 or TRBD2 (5 bases each). The length of the CDR3 is 16 residues. V gave up 1 base and J gave up 2 bases, with 13 bases separating them. Per the germline V gene, CDR1 is SGHTA and CDR2 is FQGNSA. This CDR3 is CASSLGTGPYTDTQYF. The CDR3 DNA follows: TGTGCCAGCAGCTTAGGTACGGGGCCCTACACAGATACGCAGTATTTT.

There are a few counts of this clonotype. This CDR3 is CASSRLSPNLWYGYTF. Here the CDR3 DNA reads TGTGCCAGCAGTCGACTATCCCCTAACTTGTGGTATGGCTACACCTTC. This chain uses TRBV27 with TRBJ1-2; D is ambiguous. Germline CDR1 reads MNHEY; CDR2 reads SMNVEV (reference sequence). The V end lost 5 bases, the J end lost 5 bases, and 21 bases lay between the germline ends. This CDR3 contains 16 residues.

CDR3 region: CASSPQARGPETQYF. As DNA, the CDR3 is TGTGCCAGCAGCCCCCAAGCGAGGGGGCCGGAGACCCAGTACTTC. The chain recombines TRBV4-2 with TRBJ2-5; the match to TRBD1 covers 7 bases. CDR1 and CDR2 from the germline V gene are LGHNA and YNFKEQ. V was clipped by 4 bases and J by 5 bases; unmatched bases: 10. The CDR3 is made up of 15 amino acids.